The 20 T cell receptor beta chains listed next were all sequenced from one sample in a study of cytomegalovirus exposure and HLA in healthy donors. Primers: 60 Vbeta forward and 13 Jbeta reverse. Sequenced by immunoSEQ multiplex PCR; TCRdb stores in-frame clones only, minus some. The data contain under 90,000 clones, 70% to 85% of them singletons. The sequencing input was PBMCs. These TCRs come from a man aged 45-60 years in good health and CMV-seropositive.

The CDR3 DNA reads TGTGCCAGCAGCTTCTCCGGAGTCAAAAACATTCAGTACTTC. This codes for CASSFSGVKNIQYF. The rearrangement joins TRBV5-4 to TRBJ2-4; D is ambiguous. Trimming removed 2 bases from V and 3 bases from J, with 9 bases in between. The CDR3 runs to 14 residues. Per the germline V gene, CDR1 is SGHNT and CDR2 is YYREEE (reference sequence).

The V and J genes are TRBV5-1 and TRBJ2-5, with 13 bases identical to TRBD2. V trimming: 4 bases; J trimming: 6 bases; junction bases outside the gene matches: 6. The CDR3 sequence is 15 residues long. CDR1 SGHRS and CDR2 YFSETQ come from the germline V gene. The CDR3, as DNA: TGCGCCAGCAGCGTTGGACTAGCGGGAGTCCAGACCCAGTACTTC. This encodes CASSVGLAGVQTQYF. The entire variable domain, with the rest obtained from reference TRBV5-1 and TRBJ2-5, is as follows: KAGVTQTPRYLIKTRGQQVTLSCSPISGHRSVSWYQQTPGQGLQFLFEYFSETQRNKGNFPGRFSGRQFSNSRSEMNVSTLELGDSALYLCASSVGLAGVQTQYFGPGTRLLVL.

This chain joins TRBV19 and TRBJ1-2; 11 bases line up with TRBD1. With V trimmed by 5 bases and J by 2 bases, 4 bases remained unmatched. The V gene's germline CDR1 is LNHDA and CDR2 SQIVND (reference sequence). The CDR3 totals 15 residues. Here the CDR3 DNA reads TGTGCCAGTAGTTCCGGGACAGGGGGGAACTATGGCTACACCTTC. Residues: CASSSGTGGNYGYTF.

The chain combines TRBV27 with TRBJ1-2; maybe TRBD1 (5 bases). V lost 3 bases, J lost 7 bases, and 12 bases lay in between. The V gene's germline CDR1 is MNHEY and CDR2 SMNVEV (reference sequence). The CDR3 spans 13 residues. Written as DNA, the CDR3 is TGTGCCAGCAGTTTTTCAGGGTTGGGTGGCTACACCTTC. This translates into CASSFSGLGGYTF.

This chain connects TRBV29-1 to TRBJ1-1, with 8 positions matching TRBD1. Per the germline V gene, CDR1 is SQVTM and CDR2 is ANQGSEA. The CDR3 is 15 amino acids. Trimming at V came to 7 bases and at J to 6 bases, leaving 16 bases not matched to a gene. Here the CDR3 reads CSGWVMKGQGPEAFF. The CDR3 region has the DNA TGCAGCGGATGGGTAATGAAAGGACAGGGCCCTGAAGCTTTCTTT.

This chain joins TRBV14 and TRBJ2-7; 8 nucleotides align to TRBD1. Germline-derived CDR1 and CDR2 are SGHDN and FVKESK. The V segment lost 4 bases and the J segment 2 bases; nucleotides outside the gene matches: 7. The CDR3 length is 15 residues. The CDR3 DNA is TGTGCCAGCAGCCGTGGAGGGACAGGCGCCTACGAGCAGTACTTC. Translation: CASSRGGTGAYEQYF.

The CDR3 DNA follows: TGTGCCAGCAGCTTAACCGGAGAGGGGCAGTTCTTC. This encodes CASSLTGEGQFF. The chain joins TRBV11-3 to TRBJ2-1; a possible D gene is TRBD2 (5 bases). Germline V gives CDR1 SGHNT, CDR2 YENEEA. CDR3 length: 12 residues. V shed 2 bases and J shed 12 bases, with 11 bases lying between them.

The chain has TRBV5-4 and TRBJ2-1, with a tentative D call TRBD2 (5 bases). The CDR3 length is 16 residues. Trimming shortened V by 3 bases and J by 0 bases, and 13 bases separated the two germline ends. Per germline, CDR1 SGHNT and CDR2 YYREEE (reference sequence). CDR3 region: CASSSVVGSSYNEQFF. For the CDR3, the DNA is TGTGCCAGCAGCTCCGTGGTTGGGAGCTCCTACAATGAGCAGTTCTTC.

The CDR3 spells CASSLRTTQGSEQFF. CDR3 DNA sequence: TGTGCCAGCAGCTTAAGGACGACGCAGGGAAGTGAGCAGTTCTTC. This chain links TRBV7-9 with TRBJ2-1; D possibly corresponds to TRBD1 (5 bases). V was pared by 2 bases and J by 9 bases, with 17 bases between. This CDR3 region has 15 residues. Germline loops: CDR1 SEHNR, CDR2 FQNEAQ (reference sequence).

A single count supports this clone. The chain is built from TRBV25-1 and TRBJ2-2; 9 bases are shared with TRBD1. Germline V gene data show CDR1 as MGHDK and CDR2 as SYGVNS. The length of the CDR3 is 15 residues. The J segment lost 5 bases and the V segment lost 9 bases, leaving 10 bases of the junction unmatched. The CDR3: CASIPGQGYTGELFF. The CDR3 DNA reads TGTGCCAGTATCCCGGGACAGGGTTATACCGGGGAGCTGTTTTTT.

The CDR3 here is CASSPELAGTGELFF. The CDR3 DNA reads as TGTGCCAGCAGCCCCGAACTAGCGGGCACCGGGGAGCTGTTTTTT. The V and J genes are TRBV11-3 and TRBJ2-2; TRBD2 matches 9 bases. CDR3 length: 15 residues. With V trimmed by 5 bases and J by 4 bases, 5 bases remained unmatched. Looked up from germline, CDR1 is SGHNT and CDR2 is YENEEA.

The chain uses TRBV19 and TRBJ2-7, with D possibly TRBD1 on 5 matching bases. There are 12 residues in the CDR3. V shed 5 bases and J shed 6 bases, with 11 bases lying between them. Per the germline V gene, CDR1 is LNHDA and CDR2 is SQIVND (reference sequence). The CDR3 region is CASSPGLAEQYF. The DNA of the CDR3 is TGTGCCAGTAGTCCAGGGTTGGCCGAGCAGTACTTC.

The chain joins TRBV25-1 to TRBJ2-3, with 7 bases fitting TRBD1. The CDR3 has 13 residues. The junction had 4 bases not matched to a gene; V was cut back by 4 bases and J by 6 bases. Germline assignment: CDR1 MGHDK and CDR2 SYGVNS. DNA for the CDR3: TGTGCCAGCAGTGCTCAACAGGGGGATACGCAGTATTTT. Translated: CASSAQQGDTQYF. Supplemented by reference TRBV25-1 and TRBJ2-3, the full variable domain reads EADIYQTPRYLVIGTGKKITLECSQTMGHDKMYWYQQDPGMELHLIHYSYGVNSTEKGDLSSESTVSRIRTEHFPLTLESARPSHTSQYLCASSAQQGDTQYFGPGTRLTVL.

The chain carries TRBV11-1 and TRBJ2-1; TRBD2 aligns across 11 bases. Germline trimming cut 8 bases from V and 8 bases from J; bases unmatched to any gene: 11. In germline, CDR1 is SGHAT, CDR2 FQDESV (reference sequence). CDR3 size: 15 residues. The CDR3 bases are TGTGCCAGCCCTAGGAAACTAGCGGGAGTCTATGAGCAGTTCTTC. Translation gives CASPRKLAGVYEQFF.

The gene calls are TRBV18 and TRBJ2-1; possibly TRBD2 for D (5 bases). The CDR3 is 15 residues long. Germline CDR1 and CDR2: KGHSH and LQKENI. V lost 8 bases and J lost 7, with 21 bases in between. CDR3 in DNA: TGTGCCAGCCAGGCCCCTCAGCGGTTGATGAATGAGCAGTTCTTC. Translation: CASQAPQRLMNEQFF.

This rearrangement joins TRBV7-2 to TRBJ2-2; perhaps TRBD1 as D (6 bases). Per germline, CDR1 SGHTA and CDR2 FQGNSA. This CDR3 is 13 amino acids long. The V and J ends lost 4 bases and 5 bases respectively, with 8 bases between them. CDR3 protein: CASSSQGTGELFF. The CDR3 nucleotides read TGTGCCAGCAGCTCACAGGGTACCGGGGAGCTGTTTTTT.

The chain couples TRBV5-6 to TRBJ2-3, with a possible D match to TRBD2 (5 bases). Germline CDR1 and CDR2: SGHDT and YYEEEE. V was shortened by 3 bases and J by 5 bases, with 16 bases between the two germline ends. The CDR3 covers 15 residues. CDR3 DNA sequence: TGTGCCAGCAGCTGGAATCGTCTAGCAGGAGATACGCAGTATTTT. Protein sequence: CASSWNRLAGDTQYF.

The genes are TRBV5-1 and TRBJ2-1, with TRBD2 as a possible D gene (6 bases). CDR3 length: 17 amino acids. The V end was cut by 3 bases, the J end by 4 bases, with 20 bases between. In germline, CDR1 is SGHRS, CDR2 YFSETQ. The CDR3 coding sequence is TGCGCCAGCAGCTCGGATAGTGGAACGGGGGAATACAATGAGCAGTTCTTC. Translated, it gives CASSSDSGTGEYNEQFF. Complete variable domain (other parts from reference TRBV5-1 and TRBJ2-1): KAGVTQTPRYLIKTRGQQVTLSCSPISGHRSVSWYQQTPGQGLQFLFEYFSETQRNKGNFPGRFSGRQFSNSRSEMNVSTLELGDSALYLCASSSDSGTGEYNEQFFGPGTRLTVL.

This chain joins TRBV5-6 and TRBJ2-7, with 8 bases matching TRBD2. With V trimmed by 0 bases and J by 1 base, 3 bases remained unmatched. CDR3 length equals 15 residues. Germline CDR1 SGHDT, CDR2 YYEEEE. The CDR3 DNA sequence: TGTGCCAGCAGCTTGGTGCGGGAGGAATCCTACGAGCAGTACTTC. As protein: CASSLVREESYEQYF. The full variable domain, its missing parts supplied by reference TRBV5-6 and TRBJ2-7, is DAGVTQSPTHLIKTRGQQVTLRCSPKSGHDTVSWYQQALGQGPQFIFQYYEEEERQRGNFPDRFSGHQFPNYSSELNVNALLLGDSALYLCASSLVREESYEQYFGPGTRLTVT.

The chain recombines TRBV29-1 with TRBJ1-1; D remains unclear. This CDR3 spans 13 amino acids. The V gene's germline CDR1 is SQVTM and CDR2 ANQGSEA. The V and J ends lost 5 bases and 3 bases respectively, with 13 bases between them. CDR3 amino acids: CSVRGTSDTEAFF. The CDR3 DNA reads as TGCAGCGTTCGGGGAACCTCGGACACTGAAGCTTTCTTT.